These 21 T cell receptor beta chains were all obtained from the same sample, sequenced in a study of blood T cell repertoires in COVID-19 (dated by TCRdb to the early 2020s). Library preparation employed the immunoSEQ multiplex PCR assay. Drawn from immuneACCESS, this table holds only the in-frame rearrangements with V and J called that TCRdb kept. Clones are partly lost; checked studies trace under half to an unresolved V gene and leave the rest unexplained. The sample table shows 130,000 to 150,000 clones, and about 84% are seen once. About an eighth of the sample is taken by the ten largest. Sequencing was done on a sample of peripheral blood. These receptor sequences come from a man aged 60-69 years with active or convalescent COVID-19.

V gene TRBV7-9 combines with J gene TRBJ1-5; no clear D. The CDR3 has 14 amino acids. Germline CDR1 reads SEHNR; CDR2 reads FQNEAQ (reference sequence). V was trimmed by 5 bases and J by 7 bases, leaving 15 bases between them. Written as DNA, the CDR3 is TGTGCCAGCAGCGCCGGAGAATATGAGCAGCCCCAGCATTTT. It encodes CASSAGEYEQPQHF.

The rearrangement uses TRBV5-1 and TRBJ2-7, with TRBD2 as a possible D gene (6 bases). This CDR3 has 14 residues. V lost 0 bases and J 5 bases, leaving 12 bases between the germline ends. Germline V CDR1 and CDR2: SGHRS, YFSETQ. The CDR3 sequence is CASSLEEGMDEQYF. The CDR3 nucleotides are TGCGCCAGCAGCTTGGAGGAGGGTATGGACGAGCAGTACTTC.

The chain employs TRBV28 and TRBJ1-1; 7 positions agree with TRBD1. The V segment lost 4 bases and the J segment 8 bases; nucleotides outside the gene matches: 13. CDR3 length: 15 amino acids. Germline V gene data show CDR1 as MDHEN and CDR2 as SYDVKM. This CDR3 is CASSSATGYVTEAFF. The DNA of the CDR3 is TGTGCCAGCAGTTCCGCGACAGGGTATGTCACCGAAGCTTTCTTT.

This rearrangement joins TRBV6-6 to TRBJ2-1; TRBD2 aligns across 7 bases. The trim removed 5 bases at V and 9 bases at J, leaving 13 bases unmatched. The CDR3 is made up of 15 amino acids. Germline CDR1 MNHNY, CDR2 SVGAGI (reference sequence). The CDR3 loop reads CASSVGAGVAVEQFF. CDR3 nucleotide sequence: TGTGCCAGCAGTGTCGGCGCGGGAGTAGCTGTTGAGCAGTTCTTC.

The rearrangement uses TRBV5-6 and TRBJ2-7; D is ambiguous. The germline V gene encodes CDR1 SGHDT and CDR2 YYEEEE. Trimming shortened V by 4 bases and J by 3 bases, and 14 bases separated the two germline ends. The CDR3 loop spans 14 amino acids. The CDR3 reads CASSHRLAGYEQYF. As DNA, the CDR3 is TGTGCCAGCAGCCATCGGTTGGCAGGCTACGAGCAGTACTTC.

V usage is TRBV28 and J usage is TRBJ1-4; no clear D gene. The CDR3 spans 15 residues. Between the trimmed V and J ends, which lost 1 base and 0 bases, there was a span of 6 bases. The V gene's germline CDR1 is MDHEN and CDR2 SYDVKM. The CDR3 loop reads CASSLFSTTNEKLFF. Written as DNA, the CDR3 is TGTGCCAGCAGTTTATTTTCCACAACTAATGAAAAACTGTTTTTT.

The chain links TRBV25-1 to TRBJ2-5; 7 bases line up with TRBD1. Germline loops: CDR1 MGHDK, CDR2 SYGVNS. The CDR3 is 16 amino acids. Trimming at V came to 3 bases and at J to 2 bases, leaving 9 bases not matched to a gene. The CDR3 spells CASSDPDRTGQETQYF. CDR3 bases: TGTGCCAGCAGTGACCCGGACAGGACGGGGCAAGAGACCCAGTACTTC.

The chain carries TRBV5-1 and TRBJ2-5; TRBD1 aligns across 8 bases. Germline loops: CDR1 SGHRS, CDR2 YFSETQ. CDR3 length equals 14 residues. V gave up 2 bases and J gave up 6 bases; unmatched junction bases: 6. CDR3 in DNA: TGCGCCAGCAGCTTCGGGACAGGAGAAAAGACCCAGTACTTC. It yields the protein CASSFGTGEKTQYF.

The chain recombines TRBV10-3 with TRBJ2-3; no firm D call. Per the germline V gene, CDR1 is ENHRY and CDR2 is SYGVKD. The CDR3 totals 15 residues. Trimming left V 4 bases short and J 2 bases short, with 13 bases between. The CDR3 loop reads CAISGRQVDTDTQYF. CDR3 bases: TGTGCCATCAGTGGAAGGCAGGTAGACACAGATACGCAGTATTTT.

In its sample, this clone was seen once. V gene TRBV7-9 combines with J gene TRBJ2-6; tentative D call: TRBD1 (5 bases). This CDR3 region has 15 residues. The V end lost 5 bases, the J end lost 1 base, and 9 bases lay between the germline ends. Germline V CDR1 and CDR2: SEHNR, FQNEAQ (reference sequence). CDR3 sequence: CASSITGSGANVLTF. CDR3 bases: TGTGCCAGCAGCATTACAGGTTCTGGGGCCAACGTCCTGACTTTC.

The chain employs TRBV6-2 or TRBV6-3 and TRBJ2-1; D might be TRBD2 (5 bases). V dropped 2 bases and J dropped 6 bases, with 8 bases sitting between them. CDR1 and CDR2 (germline): MNHEY, SVGEGT. This CDR3 has 13 residues. The CDR3 is CASSYEGPNEQFF. CDR3 DNA: TGTGCCAGCAGTTACGAGGGCCCCAATGAGCAGTTCTTC.

The J gene is TRBJ1-1, the V gene TRBV19; the D gene is possibly TRBD1 (6 bases). Germline values: CDR1 LNHDA, CDR2 SQIVND (reference sequence). The CDR3 loop spans 12 amino acids. The V gene lost 7 bases and the J gene lost 6 bases, with 12 bases spanning the gap. As DNA, the CDR3 is TGTGCCAGTAACCAGGGGATGGCTGAAGCTTTCTTT. Translating it yields CASNQGMAEAFF.

The V gene is TRBV28, the J gene TRBJ2-7; tentative D call: TRBD1 (6 bases). V was trimmed by 5 bases and J by 2 bases, leaving 16 bases between them. In germline, CDR1 is MDHEN, CDR2 SYDVKM. The CDR3 is made up of 15 amino acids. The CDR3 sequence is CASSPTGTRPYEQYF. The CDR3 DNA reads as TGTGCCAGCAGTCCAACCGGGACAAGGCCCTACGAGCAGTACTTC.

The chain is built from TRBV3-1 (or the pseudogene TRBV3-2) and TRBJ1-1; 8 bases match TRBD1. The CDR3 length is 14 residues. Germline lookup yields CDR1 LGHDT and CDR2 YNNKEL (reference sequence). V was clipped by 4 bases and J by 11 bases; unmatched bases: 12. The CDR3 coding sequence is TGTGCCAGCAGCCCACCGGGACAGGTCTTGGAGGCTTTCTTT. Residues: CASSPPGQVLEAFF.

The chain links TRBV11-3 to TRBJ2-1; 10 nucleotides align to TRBD2. The CDR3 has 15 residues. J was trimmed by 5 bases and V by 5 bases; bases with no gene match: 6. Looked up from germline, CDR1 is SGHNT and CDR2 is YENEEA. For the CDR3, the DNA is TGTGCCAGCAGCCTGGGGACTAGCGAAGACAATGAGCAGTTCTTC. Its protein is CASSLGTSEDNEQFF.

The V gene is TRBV10-1, the J gene TRBJ2-3, with TRBD2 matching 9 bases. This CDR3 is 22 amino acids long. J lost 5 bases, V lost 4 bases, and 28 bases had no gene match. CDR1 is WNHNN and CDR2 is SYGVQD in the germline V gene (reference sequence). CDR3 sequence (DNA): TGCGCCAGCAGTGTACGGGGGGTTAGTGGCGGGAGGGCAGGGCAGGCCTTAGATACGCAGTATTTT. Its translation is CASSVRGVSGGRAGQALDTQYF.

This rearrangement joins TRBV3-1 (or the pseudogene TRBV3-2) to TRBJ1-2; D gene unclear. CDR1 is LGHDT, CDR2 YNNKEL, per germline (reference sequence). This CDR3 comprises 13 residues. Trimming took 0 bases from V and 11 from J, leaving 13 bases between them. CDR3: CASSQDLATAYTF. In DNA, the CDR3 is TGTGCCAGCAGCCAAGATTTAGCTACGGCTTACACCTTC.

CDR3 in DNA: TGCGCCAGCAGCTTGGCCGGAGACAGGGATCAAGCTTTCTTT. As protein: CASSLAGDRDQAFF. The chain joins TRBV5-1 to TRBJ1-1, with TRBD1 matching over 7 bases. Germline V gene lookup returns CDR1 SGHRS and CDR2 YFSETQ. V lost 0 bases, J lost 9 bases, and 8 bases stayed unmatched. The CDR3 runs 14 residues.

V is TRBV7-3 and J is TRBJ2-3, with 14 bases that match TRBD2. Germline values: CDR1 SGHTA, CDR2 FQGTGA. Trimming at V came to 5 bases and at J to 4 bases, leaving 5 bases not matched to a gene. The CDR3 is 16 amino acids. The CDR3 nucleotides are TGTGCCAGCAGCCTCCGACTAGCGGGAGGGGCAGATACGCAGTATTTT. This encodes CASSLRLAGGADTQYF.

The chain has TRBV6-2 or TRBV6-3 and TRBJ2-7; TRBD2 matches 10 bases. V gave up 2 bases and J gave up 7 bases; unmatched junction bases: 8. The germline CDR1 and CDR2 sequences are MNHEY and SVGEGT. The CDR3 has 15 residues. CDR3: CASSYRASGSAEQYF. The DNA of the CDR3 is TGTGCCAGCAGTTACAGGGCTAGCGGGAGCGCTGAGCAGTACTTC.

V usage is TRBV6-2 or TRBV6-3 and J usage is TRBJ2-1; 8 bases fit TRBD2. This CDR3 contains 15 residues. The trim removed 2 bases at V and 8 bases at J, leaving 8 bases unmatched. Germline V gives CDR1 MNHEY, CDR2 SVGEGT. CDR3 loop: CASSYAGGPWHEQFF. CDR3 in DNA: TGTGCCAGCAGTTACGCGGGAGGCCCGTGGCATGAGCAGTTCTTC.